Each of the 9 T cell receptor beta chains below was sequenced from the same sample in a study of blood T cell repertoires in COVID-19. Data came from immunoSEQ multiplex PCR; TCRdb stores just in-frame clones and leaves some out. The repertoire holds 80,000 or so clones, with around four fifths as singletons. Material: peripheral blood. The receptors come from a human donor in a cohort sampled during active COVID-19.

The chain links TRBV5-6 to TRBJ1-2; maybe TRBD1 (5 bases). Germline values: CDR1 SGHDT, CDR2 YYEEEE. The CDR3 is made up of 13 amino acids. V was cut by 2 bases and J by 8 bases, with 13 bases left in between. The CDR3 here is CASSFGTGPGYTF. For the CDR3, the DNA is TGTGCCAGCAGCTTCGGAACAGGTCCGGGCTACACCTTC.

The CDR3 DNA reads TGCGCCAGCAGCCAAGACGGGACAGGGTTCTTTTTCTATGGCTACACCTTC. Amino acid sequence: CASSQDGTGFFFYGYTF. The rearrangement joins TRBV4-1 to TRBJ1-2, with 9 positions matching TRBD1. The CDR3 sequence is 17 residues long. With 0 bases clipped from V and 4 bases from J, the junction kept 9 bases outside the gene matches. CDR1 MGHRA and CDR2 YSYEKL come from the germline V gene.

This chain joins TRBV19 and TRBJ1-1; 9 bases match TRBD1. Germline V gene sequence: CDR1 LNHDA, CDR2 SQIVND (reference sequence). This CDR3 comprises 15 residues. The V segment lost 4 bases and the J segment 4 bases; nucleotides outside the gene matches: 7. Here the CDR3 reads CASSTRQGVVTEAFF. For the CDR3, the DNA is TGTGCCAGTAGTACCAGACAGGGGGTTGTCACTGAAGCTTTCTTT.

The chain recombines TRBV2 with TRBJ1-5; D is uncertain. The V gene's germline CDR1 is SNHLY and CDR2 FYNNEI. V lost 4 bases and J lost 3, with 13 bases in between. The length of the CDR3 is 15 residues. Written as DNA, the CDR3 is TGTGCCAGCAGTGTTGGACGGGGTTACAATCAGCCCCAGCATTTT. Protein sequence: CASSVGRGYNQPQHF. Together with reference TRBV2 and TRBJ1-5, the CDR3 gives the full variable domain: EPEVTQTPSHQVTQMGQEVILRCVPISNHLYFYWYRQILGQKVEFLVSFYNNEISEKSEIFDDQFSVERPDGSNFTLKIRSTKLEDSAMYFCASSVGRGYNQPQHFGDGTRLSIL.

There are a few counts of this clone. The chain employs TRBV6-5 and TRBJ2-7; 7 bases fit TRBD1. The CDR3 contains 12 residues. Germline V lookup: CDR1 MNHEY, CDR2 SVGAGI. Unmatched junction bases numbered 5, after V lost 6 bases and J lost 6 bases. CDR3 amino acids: CASRSTGTEQYF. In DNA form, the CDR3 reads TGTGCCAGCAGATCGACAGGGACCGAGCAGTACTTC.

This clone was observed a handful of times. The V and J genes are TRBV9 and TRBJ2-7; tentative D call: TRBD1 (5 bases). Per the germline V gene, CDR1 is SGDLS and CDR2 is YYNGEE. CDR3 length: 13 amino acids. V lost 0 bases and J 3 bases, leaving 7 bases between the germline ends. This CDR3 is CASSVAQDYEQYF. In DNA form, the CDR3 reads TGTGCCAGCAGCGTAGCACAGGACTACGAGCAGTACTTC.

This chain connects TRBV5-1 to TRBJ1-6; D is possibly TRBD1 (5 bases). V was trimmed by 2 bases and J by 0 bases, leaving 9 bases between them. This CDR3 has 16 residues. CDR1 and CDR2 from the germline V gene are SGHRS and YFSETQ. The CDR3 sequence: CASSLQESSYNSPLHF. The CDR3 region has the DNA TGCGCCAGCAGCTTACAGGAGAGCTCCTATAATTCACCCCTCCACTTT.

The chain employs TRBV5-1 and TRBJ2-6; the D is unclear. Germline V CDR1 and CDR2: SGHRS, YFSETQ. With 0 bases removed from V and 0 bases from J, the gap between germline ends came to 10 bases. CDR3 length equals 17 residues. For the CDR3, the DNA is TGCGCCAGCAGCTTGGACCTCCTAATCTCTGGGGCCAACGTCCTGACTTTC. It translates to CASSLDLLISGANVLTF.

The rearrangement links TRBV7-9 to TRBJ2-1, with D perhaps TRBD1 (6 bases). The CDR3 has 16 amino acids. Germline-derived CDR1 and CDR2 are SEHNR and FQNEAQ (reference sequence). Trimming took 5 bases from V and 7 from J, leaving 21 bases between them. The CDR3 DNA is TGTGCCAGCAGCCCTTTTACAGGGTTAGTTGGGAATGAGCAGTTCTTC. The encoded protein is CASSPFTGLVGNEQFF. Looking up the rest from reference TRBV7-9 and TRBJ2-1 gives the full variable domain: DTGVSQNPRHKITKRGQNVTFRCDPISEHNRLYWYRQTLGQGPEFLTYFQNEAQLEKSRLLSDRFSAERPKGSFSTLEIQRTEQGDSAMYLCASSPFTGLVGNEQFFGPGTRLTVL.